This TCR beta chain originates from a study of beta chain features in type 1 diabetes. About the study: There were 107,917,701 sorted cells examined across all samples.

This clone has a handful of counts. The target antigen is unknown. The CDR3 has 13 residues. Germline CDR1 and CDR2: KGHSH and LQKENI. Trimming cost V 4 bases and J 1 base, with 8 bases left between them. Findings of the study overall: People with Type 1 diabetes carried modestly yet significantly shorter TCRB CDR3s in all four CD4+ subsets.

Expressed TCRB transcripts were sequenced after all isolated RNA was converted to cDNA. Some clones are missing from TCRdb's copy, which holds only in-frame ones; the method was immunoSEQ multiplex PCR. In the table there are some 160,000 clones, about 9% of which are singletons. The TCR comes from a woman aged 25 to 39 with type 1 diabetes. Sequencing input: central memory CD4+ T cells from blood. The genes are TRBV18 and TRBJ2-7; D ambiguous. The CDR3 DNA reads as TGTGCCAGCTCACTGCCAGGTTCCTACGAGCAGTACTTC. This translates into CASSLPGSYEQYF.